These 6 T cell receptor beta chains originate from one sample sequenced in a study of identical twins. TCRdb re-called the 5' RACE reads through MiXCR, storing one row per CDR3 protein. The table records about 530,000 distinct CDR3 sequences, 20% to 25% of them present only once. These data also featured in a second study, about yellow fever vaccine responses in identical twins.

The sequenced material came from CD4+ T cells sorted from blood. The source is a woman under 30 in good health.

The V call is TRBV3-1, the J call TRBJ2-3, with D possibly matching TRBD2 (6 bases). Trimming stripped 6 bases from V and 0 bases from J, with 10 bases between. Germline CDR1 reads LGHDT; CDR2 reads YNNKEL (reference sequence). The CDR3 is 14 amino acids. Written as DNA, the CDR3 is TGTGCCAGCAGGCTCAGCGGGAGCACAGATACGCAGTATTTT. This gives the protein CASRLSGSTDTQYF.

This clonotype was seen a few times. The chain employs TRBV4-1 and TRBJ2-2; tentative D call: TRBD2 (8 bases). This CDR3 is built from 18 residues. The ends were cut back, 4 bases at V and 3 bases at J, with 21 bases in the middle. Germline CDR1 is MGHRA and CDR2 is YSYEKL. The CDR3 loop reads CASSLGQHLAGHTGELFF. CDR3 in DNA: TGCGCCAGCAGCCTGGGACAGCACCTAGCGGGCCACACCGGGGAGCTGTTTTTT.

The CDR3 region is CSARDRGGRATDTQYF. CDR3 nucleotides: TGCAGTGCTAGAGATCGTGGGGGAAGAGCGACAGATACGCAGTATTTT. This chain connects TRBV20-1 to TRBJ2-3; D is tentatively TRBD1 or TRBD2 (5 bases each). CDR3 length: 16 residues. CDR1 and CDR2 from the germline V gene are DFQATT and SNEGSKA (reference sequence). V dropped 0 bases and J dropped 3 bases, with 16 bases sitting between them.

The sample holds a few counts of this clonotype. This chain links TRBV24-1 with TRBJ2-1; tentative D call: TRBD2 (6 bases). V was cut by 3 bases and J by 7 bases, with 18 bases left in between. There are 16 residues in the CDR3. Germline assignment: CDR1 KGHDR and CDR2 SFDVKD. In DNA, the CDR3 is TGTGCCACCAGTGATACCCCGGGAGTCCTCCATAATGAGCAGTTCTTC. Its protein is CATSDTPGVLHNEQFF.

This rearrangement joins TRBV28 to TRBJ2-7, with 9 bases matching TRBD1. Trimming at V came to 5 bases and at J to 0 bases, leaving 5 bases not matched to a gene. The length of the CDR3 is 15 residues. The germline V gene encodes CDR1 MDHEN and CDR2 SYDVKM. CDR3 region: CASSPGTGFSYEQYF. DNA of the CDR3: TGTGCCAGCAGTCCCGGGACAGGGTTCTCCTACGAGCAGTACTTC.

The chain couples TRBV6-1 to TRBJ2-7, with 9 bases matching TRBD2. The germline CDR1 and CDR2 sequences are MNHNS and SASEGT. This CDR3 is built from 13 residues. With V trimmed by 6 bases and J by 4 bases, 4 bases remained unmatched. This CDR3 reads CASRGLARYEQYF. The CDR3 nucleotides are TGTGCCAGCAGGGGACTAGCACGGTACGAGCAGTACTTC.